A selection of T cell receptor beta chains follows, all from one sample in a study of blood T cell repertoires in COVID-19. Only in-frame clones appear in the TCRdb table, and some are missing; sequencing was by immunoSEQ multiplex PCR. The sample includes roughly 200,000 clones, around 87% of them seen just once. Specimen: peripheral blood. The receptors were gathered from a woman aged 45-60 years with COVID-19, enrolled during active disease. Both conserved end residues are part of each CDR3. D genes are given only for firm matches. Only part of the rows carry a size: once, few, many, or a class if the clone is expanded.

J | size | D | V | DNA | CDR3
TRBJ1-2 | NA | NA | TRBV11-2 | TGTGCCAGCAGCGACAGAAACTATGGCTACACCTTC | CASSDRNYGYTF
TRBJ1-2 | NA | TRBD1 | TRBV7-2 | TGTGCCAGCAGCTCCCAGGGGGTTCAAGGCTATGGCTACACCTTC | CASSSQGVQGYGYTF
TRBJ2-2 | NA | NA | TRBV18 | TGTGCCAGCTCATCCGACACCGGGGAGCTGTTTTTT | CASSSDTGELFF
TRBJ2-7 | NA | NA | TRBV19 | TGTGCCAGTAGTTACGGCAGGGCCTACGAGCAGTACTTC | CASSYGRAYEQYF
TRBJ2-3 | NA | TRBD2 | TRBV20-1 | TGCAGTGCTAGTAGGGCTAGCGGGGGGTACACAGATACGCAGTATTTT | CSASRASGGYTDTQYF
TRBJ1-2 | NA | NA | TRBV2 | TGTGCCAGCAGTCCGGAGGCGGCCTTTGGCTACACCTTC | CASSPEAAFGYTF
TRBJ1-1 | NA | NA | TRBV24-1 | TGTGCCACCAGGGACAGAGACACTGAAGCTTTCTTT | CATRDRDTEAFF
TRBJ2-3 | NA | TRBD1 | TRBV5-1 | TGCGCCAGCAGCCCCCGGGACAGGGGTGAAGATACGCAGTATTTT | CASSPRDRGEDTQYF
TRBJ1-6 | few | TRBD1 | TRBV5-1 | TGCGCCAGCAAGATTTTGGCAGGGGGTTATAATTCACCCCTCCACTTT | CASKILAGGYNSPLHF
TRBJ2-7 | NA | TRBD1 | TRBV11-3 | TGTGCCAGCAGCCCTCGGACAGGGGCCTACGAGCAGTACTTC | CASSPRTGAYEQYF
TRBJ1-5 | NA | NA | TRBV7-9 | TGTGCCAGCAGCTCCTATGATCAGCCCCAGCATTTT | CASSSYDQPQHF
TRBJ1-5 | NA | NA | TRBV7-8 | TGTGCCAGCAGAAGAGGTCGGACAGCTAGCAATCAGCCCCAGCATTTT | CASRRGRTASNQPQHF
TRBJ2-3 | NA | NA | TRBV7-7 | TGTGCCAGCAGCTTAGATCGGAGCACAGATACGCAGTATTTT | CASSLDRSTDTQYF
TRBJ2-3 | NA | TRBD2 | TRBV28 | TGTGCCAGCGAGCTAGCGGGGGGTTCGGATACGCAGTATTTT | CASELAGGSDTQYF
TRBJ2-3 | NA | TRBD2 | TRBV12-3/TRBV12-4 | TGTGCCAGCAGTTACGGAGCGGGGGTCAGGTATTTT | CASSYGAGVRYF
TRBJ2-7 | NA | NA | TRBV9 | TGTGCCAGCAGCGTAAGTCAGAATCCCTACGAGCAGTACTTC | CASSVSQNPYEQYF
TRBJ2-5 | NA | TRBD1 | TRBV13 | TGTGCCAGCAGCTTAGGCCCTGGGACAGGGGAGACCCAGTACTTC | CASSLGPGTGETQYF
TRBJ1-1 | NA | NA | TRBV10-3 | TGTGCCATCACTCCCACAGGACGGAACACTGAAGCTTTCTTT | CAITPTGRNTEAFF
TRBJ2-5 | NA | TRBD1 | TRBV27 | TGTGCCAGCAGTCCCTGGGACAGCCTTTCAGAGACCCAGTACTTC | CASSPWDSLSETQYF
TRBJ2-5 | NA | TRBD2 | TRBV5-1 | TGCGCCAGCAGCTTATCTCCCGGGACTACAGAGACCCAGTACTTC | CASSLSPGTTETQYF
TRBJ2-3 | NA | TRBD1 | TRBV28 | TGTGCCAGCAGTGGCACAGGGGCAGCAGATACGCAGTATTTT | CASSGTGAADTQYF
TRBJ2-3 | NA | NA | TRBV30 | TGTGCCTGGGCGGGGAACACAGATACGCAGTATTTT | CAWAGNTDTQYF
TRBJ1-3 | NA | NA | TRBV7-2 | TGTGCCAGCAGCTTAGAAGTGGGAGGGAACACCATATATTTT | CASSLEVGGNTIYF
TRBJ2-3 | once | TRBD1 | TRBV7-9 | TGTGCCAGCAGCTTCTTCGGACAGGGGGGAGATACGCAGTATTTT | CASSFFGQGGDTQYF
TRBJ1-5 | NA | TRBD1 | TRBV7-6 | TGTGCCAGCAGCTTAGGCCAAGGACAGGGGAAGTTTAGCAATCAGCCCCAGCATTTT | CASSLGQGQGKFSNQPQHF
TRBJ1-2 | few | TRBD1 | TRBV6-5 | TGTGCCAGCAGTTTCCGGACAGGGGGCAGCTATGGCTACACCTTC | CASSFRTGGSYGYTF
TRBJ2-2 | NA | NA | TRBV27 | TGTGCCAGCAGTTTTCGGGTGGACACCGGGGAGCTGTTTTTT | CASSFRVDTGELFF
TRBJ2-7 | once | TRBD2 | TRBV7-2 | TGTGCCAGCAGCTGGAGCGGGGGGTCCTACGAGCAGTACTTC | CASSWSGGSYEQYF
TRBJ2-1 | NA | TRBD2 | TRBV5-1 | TGCGCCAGCAGCTTTCTAGCGGAAGTGGGCAATGAGCAGTTCTTC | CASSFLAEVGNEQFF
TRBJ1-6 | NA | TRBD1 | TRBV7-8 | TGTGCCAGCAGCTCCTTGACAGGGTTCGGTTCACCCCTCCACTTT | CASSSLTGFGSPLHF
TRBJ1-4 | NA | NA | TRBV14 | TGTGCCAGCAGCCAAGAAGGAGTAGGCCTCGGAACTAATGAAAAACTGTTTTTT | CASSQEGVGLGTNEKLFF
TRBJ1-3 | NA | NA | TRBV28 | TGTGCCAGCAGTCCCGCGGGAGTAGCAGGAAACACCATATATTTT | CASSPAGVAGNTIYF
TRBJ1-1 | NA | NA | TRBV11-2 | TGTGCCAGCAGCAGGTACAGGGAGAGAACTGAAGCTTTCTTT | CASSRYRERTEAFF
TRBJ1-2 | NA | NA | TRBV7-8 | TGTGCCAGCAGCCACCCGGCGGGCGGCCACACCTTC | CASSHPAGGHTF
TRBJ2-3 | many | NA | TRBV5-5 | TGTGCCAGCAGCTTTGGGAGTGGCACGCAGTATTTT | CASSFGSGTQYF
TRBJ2-2 | once | TRBD1 | TRBV4-3 | TGCGCCAGCAGCCAAGCGGGACAGGGGAACACCGGGGAGCTGTTTTTT | CASSQAGQGNTGELFF
TRBJ1-5 | NA | TRBD1 | TRBV7-2 | TGTGCCAGCAGCCCCCAGGACAGGGCGGGTCAGCCCCAGCATTTT | CASSPQDRAGQPQHF
TRBJ1-4 | NA | TRBD1 | TRBV7-9 | TGTGCCAGCAGCCAGGGACAGGTTAATGAAAAACTGTTTTTT | CASSQGQVNEKLFF
TRBJ1-2 | NA | NA | TRBV3-1/TRBV3-2 | TGTGCCAGCAGCCCTGCTACAATGACAGATAACTATGGCTACACCTTC | CASSPATMTDNYGYTF
TRBJ2-1 | NA | TRBD1 | TRBV5-1 | TGCGCCAGCAGCTTGGGGGGGACAGGTCACAATGAGCAGTTCTTC | CASSLGGTGHNEQFF